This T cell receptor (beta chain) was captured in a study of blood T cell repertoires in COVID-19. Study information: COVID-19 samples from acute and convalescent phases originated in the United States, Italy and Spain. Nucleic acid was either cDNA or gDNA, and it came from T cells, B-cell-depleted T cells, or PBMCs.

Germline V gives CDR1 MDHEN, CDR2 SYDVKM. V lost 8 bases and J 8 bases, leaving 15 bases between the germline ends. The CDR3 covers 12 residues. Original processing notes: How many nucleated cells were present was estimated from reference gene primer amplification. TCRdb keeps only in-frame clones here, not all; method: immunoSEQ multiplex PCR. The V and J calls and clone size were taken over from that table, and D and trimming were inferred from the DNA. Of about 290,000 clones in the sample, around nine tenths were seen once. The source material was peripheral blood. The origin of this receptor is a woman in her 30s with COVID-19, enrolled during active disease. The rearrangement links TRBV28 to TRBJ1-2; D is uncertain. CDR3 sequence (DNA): TGTGCCAGCTCAGTTTCGGGGAAGGGCTACACCTTC. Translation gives CASSVSGKGYTF.